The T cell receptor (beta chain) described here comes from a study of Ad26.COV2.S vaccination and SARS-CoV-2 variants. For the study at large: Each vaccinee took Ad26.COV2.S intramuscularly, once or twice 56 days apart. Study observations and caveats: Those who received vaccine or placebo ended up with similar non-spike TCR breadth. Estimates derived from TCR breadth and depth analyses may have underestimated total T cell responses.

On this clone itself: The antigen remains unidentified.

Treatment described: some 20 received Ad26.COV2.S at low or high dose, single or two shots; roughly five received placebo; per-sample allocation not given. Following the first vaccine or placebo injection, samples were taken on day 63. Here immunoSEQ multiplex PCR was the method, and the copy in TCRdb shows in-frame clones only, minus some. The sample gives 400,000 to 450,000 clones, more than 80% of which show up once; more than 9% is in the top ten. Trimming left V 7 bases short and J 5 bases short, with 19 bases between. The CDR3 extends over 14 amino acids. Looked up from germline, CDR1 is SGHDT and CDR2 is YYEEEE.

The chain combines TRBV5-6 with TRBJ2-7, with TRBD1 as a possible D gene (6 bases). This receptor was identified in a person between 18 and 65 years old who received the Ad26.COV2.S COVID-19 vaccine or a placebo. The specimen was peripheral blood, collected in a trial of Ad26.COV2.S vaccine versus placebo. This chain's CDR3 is CASSEQGSVNEQYF. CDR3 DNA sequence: TGTGCCAGCTCAGAACAGGGTAGTGTGAACGAGCAGTACTTC. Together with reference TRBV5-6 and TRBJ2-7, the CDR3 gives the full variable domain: DAGVTQSPTHLIKTRGQQVTLRCSPKSGHDTVSWYQQALGQGPQFIFQYYEEEERQRGNFPDRFSGHQFPNYSSELNVNALLLGDSALYLCASSEQGSVNEQYFGPGTRLTVT.